This is a list of T cell receptor beta chains from one sample in a study of blood T cell repertoires in COVID-19. The method was immunoSEQ multiplex PCR; TCRdb's version includes in-frame clones alone and lacks a portion of them. In the table there are roughly 72,000 clones, 80% of which are singletons. Sequenced input: peripheral blood. The receptors derive from a man in his sixties or seventies who had recovered from COVID-19. Each CDR3 is given with its conserved first and last residue. The D gene is left open where the match is weak.

>TRBV27|TRBJ2-3|-
CASSPTAGYNTDTQYF
>TRBV2|TRBJ2-2|TRBD1
CATRTGGTGELFF
>TRBV27|TRBJ2-7|TRBD1
CASRRTGGLEQYF
>TRBV10-3|TRBJ2-3|-
CAISDRELIGNTDTQYF
>TRBV11-2|TRBJ1-2|-
CASSLDSSVYGYTF
>TRBV28|TRBJ1-4|TRBD1
CASRRTGQGNEKLFF
>TRBV28|TRBJ1-4|-
CAIQVGLATNEKLFF
>TRBV7-9|TRBJ2-1|TRBD2
CASSLGAGGQDEQFF
>TRBV5-4|TRBJ1-2|-
CASSLEQDGYTF
>TRBV15|TRBJ2-5|-
CATGRGQGETQYF
>TRBV27|TRBJ1-2|TRBD1
CASSSNRGLPYGYTF
>TRBV7-9|TRBJ2-7|TRBD2
CASSPLRAGGYEQYF
>TRBV19|TRBJ1-1|-
CASSTGMSTEAFF
>TRBV10-2|TRBJ2-2|TRBD1
CASMTGLHSTGELFF
>TRBV7-2|TRBJ1-2|-
CASSSHPNPPDYGYTF
>TRBV19|TRBJ1-5|TRBD1
CASSTGTAINQPQHF
>TRBV13|TRBJ2-7|TRBD1
CASSSGQGIPQNYEQYF
>TRBV2|TRBJ2-5|TRBD2
CASTGVRSGEETQYF
>TRBV18|TRBJ1-6|TRBD1
CASSQGSGRGESPLHF
>TRBV6-1|TRBJ1-2|TRBD1
CASSEQQGAGSGYTF
>TRBV23-1|TRBJ2-2|-
CASSHHRSLGTGELFF
>TRBV2|TRBJ1-1|TRBD1
CASSEDRVNTEAFF
>TRBV4-1|TRBJ1-1|-
CASSQYHRGGEAFF
>TRBV5-4|TRBJ2-7|TRBD2
CASSTDGGSRYEQYF
>TRBV7-2|TRBJ2-1|TRBD1
CASSPDRVYNEQFF
>TRBV6-1|TRBJ2-1|TRBD2
CASSVAGGLVYEQFF
>TRBV19|TRBJ1-3|-
CASSPSLASGNTIYF
>TRBV2|TRBJ2-4|-
CASNEDRLAKNIQYF
>TRBV6-1|TRBJ2-3|-
CASSELQGEGTDTQYF
>TRBV5-4|TRBJ1-2|-
CASSPTDKYGYTF
>TRBV4-1|TRBJ2-3|TRBD2
CASSHLAGGLTDTQYF